Sequencing of this TCR beta chain was carried out in a study of shared clonotypes between healthy human individuals. As for the study in general: CD4 naive cells filled three plates per donor, CD4 memory three, CD8 naive two and CD8 memory one.

The CDR3 sequence is 15 residues long. Germline V gene lookup returns CDR1 MGHRA and CDR2 YSYEKL. Trimming pared 2 bases from V and 2 bases from J, leaving 12 bases between. Terminally differentiated effector memory CD45RA+ cells were excluded from the naive CD8 cells, which were CD45RO-negative and positively selected for CCR7. Study-level results: Owing to a small donor count, the genetic and exposure-history diversity represented was limited.

Comment on this clone: Its matching antigen is unknown.

Deep-level assay runs were performed. Clones were read by immunoSEQ multiplex PCR, and TCRdb kept only the in-frame ones, dropping some. The sample carries about 2 million clones, about 95% recorded once. This clonotype was sampled from a young man in good health. Sequencing was done on a sample of naive CD8+ T cells sorted from blood. The chain has TRBV4-1 and TRBJ1-1, with D perhaps matching TRBD1 (5 bases). The CDR3, as DNA: TGCGCCAGCAGCCAACTACTAGGGGAAAACACTGAAGCTTTCTTT. Protein product: CASSQLLGENTEAFF.